The next 5 T cell receptor beta chains were all read from a single sample in a study of CD8 T cells in ankylosing spondylitis. TCRdb independently ran MiXCR on the 5' RACE reads; one entry per CDR3 protein. The sample carries hundreds of thousands of distinct CDR3 sequences, approximately 20% recorded once. Regarding the study as a whole: Ankylosing spondylitis blood seemed to carry a telltale TCR beta motif made of several highly homologous variants.

The antigens these receptors bind are not known. The material sequenced was blood, either unsorted or a sorted T cell fraction (not recorded which). The receptor set was obtained from a male donor with ankylosing spondylitis.

This clonotype was detected a few times. The CDR3 DNA is TGTGCCAGCAGTTTCATGAGGCGCGGGGGACTAGCACAATGGGATGAGCAGTTCTTC. Translating it yields CASSFMRRGGLAQWDEQFF. The rearrangement uses TRBV12-3 or TRBV12-4 and TRBJ2-1; TRBD2 matches 9 bases. Germline trimming cut 3 bases from V and 8 bases from J; bases unmatched to any gene: 20. The CDR3 is 19 residues long.

This rearrangement joins TRBV5-1 to TRBJ2-1; 10 nucleotides line up with TRBD1. The CDR3 covers 14 residues. The trim removed 4 bases at V and 8 bases at J, leaving 6 bases unmatched. Looked up from germline, CDR1 is SGHRS and CDR2 is YFSETQ. CDR3 protein: CASSEGTGVDEQFF. CDR3 DNA: TGCGCCAGCAGCGAGGGGACAGGGGTAGATGAGCAGTTCTTC.

This chain connects TRBV9 to TRBJ1-2; D unresolved. CDR1 and CDR2 from the germline V gene are SGDLS and YYNGEE. Between the trimmed V and J ends, which lost 0 bases and 5 bases, there was a span of 17 bases. The CDR3 sequence is 16 residues long. The CDR3 DNA follows: TGTGCCAGCAGCGTAGATTGGGGAGGGAAAGCTTATGGCTACACCTTC. It is translated as CASSVDWGGKAYGYTF.

This clonotype was seen a few times. This chain uses TRBV4-1 with TRBJ2-7, with 9 bases lining up with TRBD1. The CDR3 consists of 15 residues. V lost 0 bases and J lost 5; bases outside the gene matches: 5. CDR1 and CDR2 from the germline V gene are MGHRA and YSYEKL. The CDR3 sequence is CASSQEDRGTDEQYF. In DNA form, the CDR3 reads TGCGCCAGCAGCCAAGAGGACAGGGGTACGGACGAGCAGTACTTC.

V usage is TRBV20-1 and J usage is TRBJ2-3; 8 bases are shared with TRBD2. V was pared by 5 bases and J by 0 bases, with 4 bases of the junction left unmatched. The length of the CDR3 is 14 residues. The germline V gene has CDR1 DFQATT and CDR2 SNEGSKA (reference sequence). CDR3 coding DNA: TGCAGTGCTCCTACTAGCGGTAGCACAGATACGCAGTATTTT. As protein: CSAPTSGSTDTQYF.